The sequence of this T cell receptor beta chain was determined in a study of blood T cell repertoires in COVID-19. V lost 9 bases and J 1 base, leaving 14 bases between the germline ends. Germline CDR1 SGHRS, CDR2 YFSETQ. CDR3 length equals 13 residues. Per the original methods: Reference gene primer amplification yielded estimated nucleated cell counts. The repertoire was sequenced with immunoSEQ multiplex PCR; TCRdb's copy has only in-frame clones and lacks some. The V and J calls and clone size are taken from that table; D and trimming were inferred from the DNA. The sample contains roughly 440,000 clones, around 88% of which appear only once.

The sequenced sample was peripheral blood. V and J are TRBV5-1 and TRBJ2-7; no firm D call. This receptor was obtained from a woman between 45 and 65 years old with COVID-19, enrolled during active disease. CDR3: CATSQAGSYEQYF. The CDR3 DNA reads TGCGCCACCTCCCAGGCCGGTTCCTACGAGCAGTACTTC.